Given below is one T cell receptor (beta chain) in context. The data are from a study of blood T cell repertoires in COVID-19. For the study at large: The United States, Italy and Spain supplied acute and convalescent COVID-19 samples. PBMCs, B-cell-depleted T cells, or T cells provided the cDNA or gDNA that made up the material.

In the authors' workflow: How many nucleated cells were present was estimated from reference gene primer amplification. Only in-frame clones appear in the TCRdb table, and some are missing; sequencing was by immunoSEQ multiplex PCR. The DNA gave D and trimming, while V, J and clone size come from that table. Here the sample spans roughly 110,000 clones, 85% to 90% being singletons. The CDR3 has 15 residues. The germline gives CDR1 MNHEY, CDR2 SVGAGI. V was pared by 5 bases and J by 0 bases, with 13 bases between. The TCR was taken from a woman in her fifties or sixties with acute or convalescent COVID-19. The V call is TRBV6-5, the J call TRBJ1-2; D gene unclear. The sample comprised peripheral blood. The CDR3 nucleotides are TGTGCCAGCAGTCTAACGGACGGGACTAACTATGGCTACACCTTC. Protein sequence: CASSLTDGTNYGYTF.